This note documents a single T cell receptor beta chain sequence. The germline V gene has CDR1 SGHTA and CDR2 FQGTGA. The CDR3 is 14 residues long. After removal of 3 bases from V and 5 bases from J, the junction contained 5 bases not matched to a gene. This record comes from a study of blood T cell repertoires in COVID-19. As processed by the authors: The assay estimated nucleated cells by amplifying reference gene primers. The protocol was immunoSEQ multiplex PCR, while the TCRdb copy is restricted to in-frame clones and leaves out a portion. That table furnishes V, J and clone size, whereas the DNA furnished D and trimming. The data hold about 220,000 clones, with 82% observed a single time.

This chain links TRBV7-3 with TRBJ2-3, with 7 bases aligning to TRBD1. The sequenced material came from PBMCs or T cells enriched from blood (not recorded which). The sequence was collected from a man aged 40-50 years who had recovered from COVID-19. Here the CDR3 reads CASSLTGSIDTQYF. The DNA of the CDR3 is TGTGCCAGCAGCTTGACAGGGAGTATAGATACGCAGTATTTT.